The rows below give T cell receptor beta chains drawn from one sample of a study of regulatory T cells in long-lasting Graves disease. From the multiplex PCR reads, TCRdb called clonotypes with MiXCR, one entry per CDR3 protein. The table records 350,000 to 550,000 distinct CDR3 sequences, around 14% of them present only once. In addition, the sample was reused for a study of T cells in Graves' hyperthyroidism and ophthalmopathy.

Here the sequenced sample was peripheral blood mononuclear cells (PBMCs), taken at new diagnosis, from a patient treated with antithyroid drugs. The receptors were sampled from a young woman with Graves disease. CDR3s include the opening cysteine and the closing phenylalanine or tryptophan. Fields, in order: D gene, J gene, clone size, V gene, CDR3 DNA, CDR3 protein. The D gene is left open where the match is weak. Where a row states a size, it is once, few, many or the class of an expanded clone; other rows omit it.

D: .; J: TRBJ2-3; size: many; V: TRBV20-1; DNA: TGCAGTGCTCGGGACACCCGCACAGATACGCAGTATTTT; CDR3: CSARDTRTDTQYF
D: .; J: TRBJ2-3; size: many; V: TRBV5-8; DNA: TGTGCCAGCAGCTTGGGGACCGAGGTGGATACGCAGTATTTT; CDR3: CASSLGTEVDTQYF
D: .; J: TRBJ2-7; size: many; V: TRBV30; DNA: TGTGCCTGGAGCATAGGTTACGAGCAGTACTTC; CDR3: CAWSIGYEQYF
D: .; J: TRBJ2-5; size: many; V: TRBV20-1; DNA: TGCAGTGCTCTCCTCGGGAGTCGGGAGACCCAGTACTTC; CDR3: CSALLGSRETQYF
D: TRBD2; J: TRBJ2-2; size: few; V: TRBV20-1; DNA: TGCAGTGCGGGGACTAGCGGGTGGTCCGGGGAGCTGTTTTTT; CDR3: CSAGTSGWSGELFF
D: TRBD1; J: TRBJ2-2; size: many; V: TRBV24-1; DNA: TGTGCCACCAGTGAGCCCGGGACAGGGGGCGATACCGGGGAGCTGTTTTTT; CDR3: CATSEPGTGGDTGELFF
D: TRBD2; J: TRBJ2-3; size: .; V: TRBV30; DNA: TGTGCCTCCGGGACTAGCGGGACCCCAGATACGCAGTATTTT; CDR3: CASGTSGTPDTQYF
D: .; J: TRBJ2-3; size: many; V: TRBV6-4; DNA: TGTGCCAGCAGTGACGCGGCGGGGAGCACAGATACGCAGTATTTT; CDR3: CASSDAAGSTDTQYF
D: TRBD1; J: TRBJ1-2; size: many; V: TRBV12-3/TRBV12-4; DNA: TGTGCCAGCAGTTTGGGACAGGGAGTAGCTAACTATGGCTACACCTTC; CDR3: CASSLGQGVANYGYTF
D: .; J: TRBJ1-1; size: many; V: TRBV11-2; DNA: TGTGCCAGCAGCTTAGGGGAGGGCAGGGTTTCTTTCTTT; CDR3: CASSLGEGRVSFF